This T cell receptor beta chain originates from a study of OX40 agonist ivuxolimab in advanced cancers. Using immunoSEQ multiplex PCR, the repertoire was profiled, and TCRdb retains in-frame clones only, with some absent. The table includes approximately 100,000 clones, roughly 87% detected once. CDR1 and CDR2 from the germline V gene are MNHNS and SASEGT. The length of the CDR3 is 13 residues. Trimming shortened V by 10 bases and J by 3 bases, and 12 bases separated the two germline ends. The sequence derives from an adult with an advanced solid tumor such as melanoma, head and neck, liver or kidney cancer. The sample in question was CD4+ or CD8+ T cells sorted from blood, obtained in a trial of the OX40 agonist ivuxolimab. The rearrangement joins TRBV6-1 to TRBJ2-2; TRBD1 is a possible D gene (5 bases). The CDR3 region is CATPDTYTGELFF. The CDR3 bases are TGTGCCACCCCGGACACATACACCGGGGAGCTGTTTTTT.